Given below is one TCR beta chain in context. This record comes from a study of blood T cell repertoires in COVID-19. Study in general: Material from acute and convalescent COVID-19 was sourced from the United States, Italy and Spain.

Here immunoSEQ multiplex PCR was the method, and the copy in TCRdb shows in-frame clones only, minus some. The sample contains approximately 260,000 clones, about 88% of which appear only once. The clonotype was recovered from a woman in her 40s who had recovered from COVID-19. Sequenced material: peripheral blood.

The CDR3 loop reads CASRQASSYEQYF. The CDR3 nucleotides read TGTGCCAGCAGACAGGCTAGCTCCTACGAGCAGTACTTC. V is TRBV7-2 and J is TRBJ2-7, with D possibly being TRBD1 (5 bases). The V gene lost 6 bases and the J gene lost 0 bases, with 9 bases spanning the gap. The CDR3 covers 13 residues. From germline, CDR1 is SGHTA and CDR2 FQGNSA.